The next 11 T cell receptor beta chains were all read from a single sample in a study of T cells in Graves' hyperthyroidism and ophthalmopathy. It was RNA transcripts that yielded the amplified TCR beta CDR3 regions. The HTBI primer set served for first-round RT-PCR of the TCR CDR3. TCRdb used MiXCR to reprocess the multiplex PCR reads, holding one entry per CDR3 protein. The sample has approximately 640,000 distinct CDR3 sequences; 15% to 20% are singletons. Material for sequencing was blood. The receptors shown here come from a man aged 45-60 years with Graves' hyperthyroidism.

The chain combines TRBV27 with TRBJ1-2, with D perhaps TRBD1 (6 bases). This CDR3 region has 16 residues. V was clipped by 4 bases and J by 2 bases, with 17 bases between them. The germline V gene encodes CDR1 MNHEY and CDR2 SMNVEV (reference sequence). The CDR3 spells CASSSSSGAVNYGYTF. In DNA form, the CDR3 reads TGTGCCAGCAGTTCGTCATCAGGGGCCGTAAACTATGGCTACACCTTC.

In its sample, this clonotype was seen many times. The CDR3 DNA is TGTGCCTGGAGTAGGGCCTCGAGTCGCGAGCAGTACTTC. This sequence encodes CAWSRASSREQYF. The rearrangement uses TRBV30 and TRBJ2-7; D remains unclear. Germline V lookup: CDR1 GTSNPN, CDR2 SVGIG (reference sequence). Trimming removed 2 bases at V and 6 bases at J, with 14 bases between. CDR3 length: 13 amino acids.

This clonotype occurred many times. At one of its ends the junction is not consistent with the germline gene, which may arise from a read error. The chain is built from TRBV28 and TRBJ2-1; 11 nucleotides match TRBD2. CDR1 MDHEN and CDR2 SYDVKM come from the germline V gene. The CDR3 covers 14 residues. The CDR3, as DNA: TGTGCCAGCATTTTAGCGGGAGGGCCCGATGAGCAGTTCTTC. Amino acids: CASILAGGPDEQFF.

The gene calls are TRBV6-2 or TRBV6-3 and TRBJ2-1; 8 positions match TRBD1. V lost 6 bases, J lost 6 bases, and 4 bases stayed unmatched. CDR3 length: 13 amino acids. The germline gives CDR1 MNHEY, CDR2 SVGEGT. As DNA, the CDR3 is TGTGCCAGCAGGGGACAGGTCCTCAATGAGCAGTTCTTC. Encoded protein: CASRGQVLNEQFF.

The V call is TRBV30, the J call TRBJ1-1; weak D call: TRBD1 (5 bases). In germline, CDR1 is GTSNPN, CDR2 SVGIG (reference sequence). V gave up 0 bases and J gave up 4 bases, with 9 bases separating them. The CDR3 sequence is 13 residues long. Here the CDR3 reads CAWSVGVRTEAFF. For the CDR3, the DNA is TGTGCCTGGAGTGTAGGGGTTCGCACTGAAGCTTTCTTT. The full variable domain, rest sourced from reference TRBV30 and TRBJ1-1, is SQTIHQWPATLVQPVGSPLSLECTVEGTSNPNLYWYRQAAGRGLQLLFYSVGIGQISSEVPQNLSASRPQDRQFILSSKKLLLSDSGFYLCAWSVGVRTEAFFGQGTRLTVV.

Ten or more counts support this clonotype. The chain links TRBV5-1 to TRBJ1-2; no definite D call. V was shortened by 0 bases and J by 4 bases, with 10 bases between the two germline ends. Germline V gene lookup returns CDR1 SGHRS and CDR2 YFSETQ. The CDR3 spans 14 residues. DNA of the CDR3: TGCGCCAGCAGCTTGGATGGCGGGCTCTATGGCTACACCTTC. Residues: CASSLDGGLYGYTF.

This clonotype showed up just a few times. The rearrangement links TRBV19 to TRBJ2-2; D could derive from TRBD1 or TRBD2 (5 bases each). The V and J ends lost 7 bases and 4 bases respectively, with 10 bases between them. Per the germline V gene, CDR1 is LNHDA and CDR2 is SQIVND (reference sequence). The CDR3 is 13 amino acids. The CDR3: CASNMGVTGELFF. DNA of the CDR3: TGTGCCAGTAATATGGGGGTCACCGGGGAGCTGTTTTTT. The entire variable domain, with the rest obtained from reference TRBV19 and TRBJ2-2, is as follows: DGGITQSPKYLFRKEGQNVTLSCEQNLNHDAMYWYRQDPGQGLRLIYYSQIVNDFQKGDIAEGYSVSREKKESFPLTVTSAQKNPTAFYLCASNMGVTGELFFGEGSRLTVL.

Many counts were recorded for this clonotype. The V gene is TRBV2, the J gene TRBJ2-1, with D possibly matching TRBD1 (6 bases). Trimming took off 2 bases at V and 3 bases at J, with 11 bases between the two ends. The CDR3 runs 15 residues. Germline V gene sequence: CDR1 SNHLY, CDR2 FYNNEI. CDR3 in amino acids: CASSEQGQIYNEQFF. CDR3 DNA: TGTGCCAGCAGTGAACAGGGACAAATCTACAATGAGCAGTTCTTC.

This clonotype was detected ten times or more. The CDR3 sequence: CASSLVAGANEQFF. CDR3 in DNA: TGTGCCAGCAGTTTGGTAGCGGGAGCCAATGAGCAGTTCTTC. The rearrangement uses TRBV12-3 or TRBV12-4 and TRBJ2-1; 9 nucleotides align to TRBD2. The CDR3 has 14 residues. Unmatched junction bases numbered 3, after V lost 3 bases and J lost 6 bases.

The DNA of the CDR3 is TGTGCCAGCAGATGGACAGGGCGAAACTCCTACGAGCAGTACTTC. It encodes CASRWTGRNSYEQYF. The gene calls are TRBV6-1 and TRBJ2-7, with TRBD1 identical over 8 bases. Germline V gene lookup returns CDR1 MNHNS and CDR2 SASEGT. The CDR3 covers 15 residues. The trim removed 6 bases at V and 0 bases at J, leaving 7 bases unmatched.

The CDR3 nucleotides read TGTGCCAGCAGTTTCACAGGGAACCATGGCTACACCTTC. Protein product: CASSFTGNHGYTF. This chain links TRBV28 with TRBJ1-2; D is perhaps TRBD1 (6 bases). CDR3 length: 13 residues. The V end lost 3 bases, the J end lost 6 bases, and 11 bases lay between the germline ends. Germline V gives CDR1 MDHEN, CDR2 SYDVKM.